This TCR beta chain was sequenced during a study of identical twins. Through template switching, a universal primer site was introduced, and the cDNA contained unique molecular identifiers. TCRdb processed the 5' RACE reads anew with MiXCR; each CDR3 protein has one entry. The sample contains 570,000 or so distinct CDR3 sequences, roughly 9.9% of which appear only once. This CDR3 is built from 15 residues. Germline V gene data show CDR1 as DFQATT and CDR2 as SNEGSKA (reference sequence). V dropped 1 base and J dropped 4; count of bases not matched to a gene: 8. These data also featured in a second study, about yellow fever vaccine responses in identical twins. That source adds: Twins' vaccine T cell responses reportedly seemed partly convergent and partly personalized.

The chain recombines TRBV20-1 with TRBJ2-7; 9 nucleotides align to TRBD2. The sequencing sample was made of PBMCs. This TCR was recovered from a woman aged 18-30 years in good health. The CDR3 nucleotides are TGCAGTGCTAGAGCCCTACGACTAGCGGAGTACGAGCAGTACTTC. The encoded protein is CSARALRLAEYEQYF.